Below are 30 T cell receptor beta chains sequenced from a single sample in a study of blood T cell repertoires in COVID-19. Sequencing used immunoSEQ multiplex PCR; TCRdb keeps in-frame clones, though not all of them. The table has 120,000 to 150,000 clones, about 91% seen once. The sample taken for sequencing was peripheral blood. Receptors originate from a human donor in a cohort sampled during active COVID-19.

The chain combines TRBV5-6 with TRBJ2-5, with a possible D match to TRBD2 (5 bases). The CDR3 extends over 14 amino acids. Germline loops: CDR1 SGHDT, CDR2 YYEEEE. V was shortened by 0 bases and J by 5 bases, with 11 bases between the two germline ends. Here the CDR3 DNA reads TGTGCCAGCAGCTTGGTGCTTCCGGGGGAGACCCAGTACTTC. Amino acids: CASSLVLPGETQYF.

The CDR3 reads CASSLGYSRGYSYEQYF. CDR3 nucleotide sequence: TGTGCCAGCAGCCTTGGATATAGCAGGGGGTATTCCTACGAGCAGTACTTC. The gene calls are TRBV11-2 and TRBJ2-7; 7 nucleotides align to TRBD1. V shed 5 bases and J 1 base; nucleotides not matched to a gene: 14. Germline assignment: CDR1 SGHAT and CDR2 FQNNGV. This CDR3 has 17 residues.

V gene TRBV3-1 (or the pseudogene TRBV3-2) combines with J gene TRBJ2-1; D possibly corresponds to TRBD1 (5 bases). The V and J ends lost 6 bases and 0 bases respectively, with 12 bases between them. CDR1 LGHDT and CDR2 YNNKEL come from the germline V gene (reference sequence). This CDR3 has 15 amino acids. CDR3 DNA sequence: TGTGCCAGCAGTCGGACATCGAGCTCCTACAATGAGCAGTTCTTC. Translating gives CASSRTSSSYNEQFF.

This chain joins TRBV5-8 and TRBJ1-1; perhaps TRBD1 as D (6 bases). The germline V and J ends were trimmed by 0 bases and 10 bases, with 16 bases remaining between them. CDR3 length equals 14 residues. Per the germline V gene, CDR1 is SGHTS and CDR2 is YDEGEE. The CDR3 DNA sequence: TGTGCCAGCAGCTTGGGGGGGGGCCCTGGCGGAGCTTTCTTT. It translates to CASSLGGGPGGAFF. Using reference TRBV5-8 and TRBJ1-1 for the parts outside the CDR3, the full variable domain is EAGVTQSPTHLIKTRGQQATLRCSPISGHTSVYWYQQALGLGLQFLLWYDEGEERNRGNFPPRFSGRQFPNYSSELNVNALELEDSALYLCASSLGGGPGGAFFGQGTRLTVV.

CDR3 sequence (DNA): TGTGCCTACACCTCCTACAATGAGCAGTTCTTC. Translated: CAYTSYNEQFF. This chain connects TRBV30 to TRBJ2-1; D gene ambiguous. V was trimmed by 7 bases and J by 0 bases, leaving 4 bases between them. CDR1 is GTSNPN, CDR2 SVGIG, per germline (reference sequence). This CDR3 is 11 amino acids long.

The gene calls are TRBV7-2 and TRBJ2-3; tentatively, D is TRBD2 (6 bases). Germline V gene lookup returns CDR1 SGHTA and CDR2 FQGNSA. The length of the CDR3 is 13 residues. Trimming left V 3 bases short and J 7 bases short, with 11 bases between. This CDR3 reads CASSLWTTHTQYF. The CDR3 DNA reads as TGTGCCAGCAGCTTGTGGACTACCCATACGCAGTATTTT. The entire variable domain, with the rest obtained from reference TRBV7-2 and TRBJ2-3, is as follows: GAGVSQSPSNKVTEKGKDVELRCDPISGHTALYWYRQSLGQGLEFLIYFQGNSAPDKSGLPSDRFSAERTGGSVSTLTIQRTQQEDSAVYLCASSLWTTHTQYFGPGTRLTVL.

The J gene is TRBJ2-7, the V gene TRBV3-1 (or the pseudogene TRBV3-2); the match to TRBD2 covers 8 bases. The CDR3 consists of 15 residues. Germline trimming cut 3 bases from V and 6 bases from J; bases unmatched to any gene: 10. Germline V lookup: CDR1 LGHDT, CDR2 YNNKEL (reference sequence). The DNA of the CDR3 is TGTGCCAGCAGCCACGGGGGGGCGAAGGTTGGCGAGCAGTACTTC. As protein: CASSHGGAKVGEQYF.

This clone appeared a single time. This rearrangement joins TRBV5-1 to TRBJ2-5, with D unclear. This CDR3 contains 14 residues. The V gene lost 4 bases and the J gene lost 1 base, with 11 bases spanning the gap. Germline V gene sequence: CDR1 SGHRS, CDR2 YFSETQ. CDR3 nucleotides: TGCGCCAGCAGCAAACGGGTTTCCCAAGAGACCCAGTACTTC. It yields the protein CASSKRVSQETQYF.

Only one count was recorded for this clone. The chain recombines TRBV7-6 with TRBJ2-3; TRBD2 might be the D (6 bases). From germline, CDR1 is SGHVS and CDR2 FNYEAQ. V lost 4 bases and J 5 bases, leaving 19 bases between the germline ends. The CDR3 spans 16 residues. The CDR3 nucleotides read TGTGCCAGCAGCTCCGAACCCGCACTAGCCGTAGATACGCAGTATTTT. Its protein is CASSSEPALAVDTQYF.

The CDR3 coding sequence is TGTGCCAGCAGCCCCACAGGGGACTACGAGCAGTACTTC. This sequence encodes CASSPTGDYEQYF. The J gene is TRBJ2-7, the V gene TRBV5-4, with 7 bases matching TRBD1. The germline V gene has CDR1 SGHNT and CDR2 YYREEE (reference sequence). There are 13 residues in the CDR3. Trimming cost V 4 bases and J 3 bases; bases outside gene matches: 4.

The chain uses TRBV10-3 and TRBJ1-1; 8 bases are shared with TRBD1. V was pared by 4 bases and J by 7 bases, with 5 bases of the junction left unmatched. Germline lookup yields CDR1 ENHRY and CDR2 SYGVKD. The CDR3 covers 13 residues. CDR3 sequence (DNA): TGTGCCATCAGTGGCACCGACAGGGGTGAAGCTTTCTTT. Translation: CAISGTDRGEAFF.

The chain is built from TRBV4-3 and TRBJ2-7, with D perhaps matching TRBD2 (6 bases). The ends were cut back, 1 base at V and 4 bases at J, with 11 bases in the middle. The germline gives CDR1 LGHNA, CDR2 YSLEER. This CDR3 contains 14 residues. The CDR3 DNA reads TGCGCCAGCAGCCAAGGGAGGGGTAGGTACGAGCAGTACTTC. Its translation is CASSQGRGRYEQYF.

This chain links TRBV9 with TRBJ2-1; 7 nucleotides match TRBD2. Germline assignment: CDR1 SGDLS and CDR2 YYNGEE. Unmatched junction bases numbered 9, after V lost 3 bases and J lost 6 bases. The CDR3 has 15 amino acids. CDR3 DNA: TGTGCCAGCAGCGAGCGACTAGCCGGGCCCAATGAGCAGTTCTTC. Translated, it gives CASSERLAGPNEQFF.

This clone appeared a single time. V gene TRBV7-9 combines with J gene TRBJ2-5, with TRBD1 as a possible D gene (5 bases). CDR3 length: 15 residues. Trimming removed 6 bases at V and 5 bases at J, with 19 bases between. Per germline, CDR1 SEHNR and CDR2 FQNEAQ (reference sequence). CDR3: CASSRPGPNRETQYF. In DNA form, the CDR3 reads TGTGCCAGCAGTCGTCCCGGGCCCAACAGGGAGACCCAGTACTTC.

The V call is TRBV15, the J call TRBJ2-2; 11 bases agree with TRBD1. The V segment lost 5 bases and the J segment 6 bases; nucleotides outside the gene matches: 2. Germline CDR1 reads LNHNV; CDR2 reads YYDKDF (reference sequence). CDR3 size: 14 residues. CDR3 bases: TGTGCCACCAGCGGGGACAGGGGGTCCGGGGAGCTGTTTTTT. Translation: CATSGDRGSGELFF.

The chain couples TRBV5-4 to TRBJ1-2, with 9 bases aligning to TRBD1. With 0 bases clipped from V and 8 bases from J, the junction kept 8 bases outside the gene matches. The germline V gene encodes CDR1 SGHNT and CDR2 YYREEE (reference sequence). The CDR3 is 15 amino acids. For the CDR3, the DNA is TGTGCCAGCAGCTTGGGAATACAGGGGGCTGGGGGCTACACCTTC. Translating it yields CASSLGIQGAGGYTF.

The chain joins TRBV6-4 to TRBJ2-4; 9 nucleotides match TRBD2. The J segment lost 7 bases and the V segment lost 3 bases, leaving 7 bases of the junction unmatched. Germline CDR1 is MRHNA and CDR2 is SNTAGT. There are 15 residues in the CDR3. CDR3: CASSEAAGGLNIQYF. The CDR3 region has the DNA TGTGCCAGCAGTGAGGCGGCGGGGGGGCTGAACATTCAGTACTTC.

The chain recombines TRBV28 with TRBJ1-2; tentatively, D is TRBD1 (5 bases). This CDR3 is built from 12 residues. V gave up 6 bases and J gave up 3 bases, with 8 bases separating them. Germline CDR1 reads MDHEN; CDR2 reads SYDVKM. The CDR3: CASSQGDYGYTF. The DNA of the CDR3 is TGTGCCAGCAGCCAGGGTGACTATGGCTACACCTTC.

This chain links TRBV19 with TRBJ2-3, with 7 bases matching TRBD2. Germline V gives CDR1 LNHDA, CDR2 SQIVND (reference sequence). The CDR3 totals 15 residues. J was trimmed by 2 bases and V by 5 bases; bases with no gene match: 7. CDR3 residues: CASSHGTTLTDTQYF. Written as DNA, the CDR3 is TGTGCCAGTAGTCACGGGACTACCCTCACAGATACGCAGTATTTT.

This chain connects TRBV19 to TRBJ1-6, with 9 bases lining up with TRBD1. This CDR3 has 13 amino acids. The V gene's germline CDR1 is LNHDA and CDR2 SQIVND (reference sequence). The ends lost 6 bases at V and 10 bases at J; junction bases unmatched: 4. CDR3 residues: CASRPGQGSPLHF. CDR3 sequence (DNA): TGTGCCAGTAGGCCGGGACAGGGATCACCCCTCCACTTT.

The rearrangement links TRBV5-6 to TRBJ2-7; TRBD2 matches at 10 bases. The germline CDR1 and CDR2 sequences are SGHDT and YYEEEE. This CDR3 is 15 amino acids long. V dropped 0 bases and J dropped 2; count of bases not matched to a gene: 2. CDR3 nucleotides: TGTGCCAGCAGCTTGGTAGCGGGGGGTCCCTACGAGCAGTACTTC. It codes for CASSLVAGGPYEQYF.

The chain uses TRBV5-1 and TRBJ2-2; the match to TRBD1 covers 8 bases. J gave up 0 bases and V 4 bases, and 5 bases lay outside the gene matches. CDR1 and CDR2 from the germline V gene are SGHRS and YFSETQ. This CDR3 is 16 amino acids long. The CDR3 DNA follows: TGCGCCAGCAGCCAAAGGACAGGGTCGAACACCGGGGAGCTGTTTTTT. Amino acids: CASSQRTGSNTGELFF.

The genes are TRBV4-3 and TRBJ1-5, with unresolved D. The CDR3 totals 15 residues. The germline V gene has CDR1 LGHNA and CDR2 YSLEER. V was shortened by 1 base and J by 0 bases, with 7 bases between the two germline ends. CDR3 coding DNA: TGCGCCAGCAGCCAAGGCAGGTATAGCAATCAGCCCCAGCATTTT. It translates to CASSQGRYSNQPQHF.

The chain links TRBV9 to TRBJ2-4, with D unresolved. The germline V gene encodes CDR1 SGDLS and CDR2 YYNGEE. The V end lost 3 bases, the J end lost 0 bases, and 10 bases lay between the germline ends. This CDR3 spans 15 amino acids. The CDR3 DNA reads as TGTGCCAGCAGCGGCGGAGATTTAGCCAAAAACATTCAGTACTTC. Translated: CASSGGDLAKNIQYF.

The V call is TRBV6-6, the J call TRBJ1-5, with D maybe TRBD1 (5 bases). V gave up 6 bases and J gave up 0 bases, with 12 bases separating them. CDR1 and CDR2 from the germline V gene are MNHNY and SVGAGI (reference sequence). The CDR3 contains 15 residues. CDR3 in DNA: TGTGCCAGCAGATCAGGGCATTATAGCAATCAGCCCCAGCATTTT. This gives the protein CASRSGHYSNQPQHF.

The gene calls are TRBV20-1 and TRBJ1-6, with D perhaps matching TRBD1 (6 bases). CDR1 is DFQATT, CDR2 SNEGSKA, per germline (reference sequence). Trimming pared 3 bases from V and 8 bases from J, leaving 14 bases between. There are 14 residues in the CDR3. The CDR3 DNA reads TGCAGTGCTAGTACGGGACAACGACATTCACCCCTCCACTTT. Translating gives CSASTGQRHSPLHF.

The genes are TRBV19 and TRBJ1-5, with D tentatively TRBD1 (5 bases). V gave up 5 bases and J gave up 3 bases, with 11 bases separating them. Germline V lookup: CDR1 LNHDA, CDR2 SQIVND (reference sequence). The CDR3 runs to 14 residues. The CDR3, as DNA: TGTGCCAGTAGTCGTGGGGGGTCCAATCAGCCCCAGCATTTT. Its protein product is CASSRGGSNQPQHF.

The chain couples TRBV3-1 (or the pseudogene TRBV3-2) to TRBJ1-5; tentative D call: TRBD1 (5 bases). Germline V gene sequence: CDR1 LGHDT, CDR2 YNNKEL (reference sequence). CDR3 size: 13 residues. Trimming pared 0 bases from V and 7 bases from J, leaving 7 bases between. The CDR3 sequence is CASSQDSGQPQHF. The CDR3 DNA sequence: TGTGCCAGCAGCCAAGATTCAGGGCAGCCCCAGCATTTT.

The J gene is TRBJ1-4, the V gene TRBV19; 8 nucleotides agree with TRBD1. This CDR3 region has 15 residues. V shed 4 bases and J 3 bases; nucleotides not matched to a gene: 4. Germline V gene data show CDR1 as LNHDA and CDR2 as SQIVND (reference sequence). The CDR3 DNA is TGTGCCAGTAGTACAGGGGGCTTGTCTAATGAAAAACTGTTTTTT. It codes for CASSTGGLSNEKLFF.

This clone has a handful of counts. The rearrangement links TRBV7-9 to TRBJ1-2; D unresolved. From germline, CDR1 is SEHNR and CDR2 FQNEAQ (reference sequence). The CDR3 sequence is 15 residues long. V was trimmed by 7 bases and J by 4 bases, leaving 19 bases between them. CDR3 protein: CASNLPGGRTYGYTF. The DNA for the CDR3 is TGTGCCAGCAACCTCCCCGGAGGAAGAACCTATGGCTACACCTTC.